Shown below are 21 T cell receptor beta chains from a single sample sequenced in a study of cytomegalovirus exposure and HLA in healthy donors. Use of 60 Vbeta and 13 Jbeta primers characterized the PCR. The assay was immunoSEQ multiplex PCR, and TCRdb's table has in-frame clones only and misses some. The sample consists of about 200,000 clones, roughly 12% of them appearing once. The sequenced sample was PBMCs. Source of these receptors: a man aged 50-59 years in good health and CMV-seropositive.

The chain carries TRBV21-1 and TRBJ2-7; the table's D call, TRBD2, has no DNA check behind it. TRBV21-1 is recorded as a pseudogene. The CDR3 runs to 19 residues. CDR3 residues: CASSKARGPVLPESYEQYV. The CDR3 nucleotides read TGTGCCAGCAGCAAAGCGCGGGGGCCAGTCCTACCCGAATCCTACGAGCAGTACGTC.

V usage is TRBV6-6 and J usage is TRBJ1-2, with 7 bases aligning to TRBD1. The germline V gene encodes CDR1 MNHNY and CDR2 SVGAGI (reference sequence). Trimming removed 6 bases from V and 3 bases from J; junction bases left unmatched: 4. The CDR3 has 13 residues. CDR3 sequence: CASRLDRDYGYTF. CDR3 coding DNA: TGTGCCAGCAGGCTCGACAGGGACTATGGCTACACCTTC.

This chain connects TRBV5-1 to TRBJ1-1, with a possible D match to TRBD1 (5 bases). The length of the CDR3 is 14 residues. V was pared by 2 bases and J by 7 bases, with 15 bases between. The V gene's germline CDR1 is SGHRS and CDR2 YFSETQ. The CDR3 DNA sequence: TGCGCCAGCAGCTTCAGGCCAGGGCAAAATGAAGCTTTCTTT. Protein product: CASSFRPGQNEAFF.

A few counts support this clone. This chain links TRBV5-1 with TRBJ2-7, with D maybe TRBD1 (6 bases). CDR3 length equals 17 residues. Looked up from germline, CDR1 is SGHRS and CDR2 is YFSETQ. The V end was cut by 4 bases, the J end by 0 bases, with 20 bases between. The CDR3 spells CASSRGDRWGLSYEQYF. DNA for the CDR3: TGCGCCAGCAGCCGGGGCGACAGGTGGGGCCTCTCCTACGAGCAGTACTTC.

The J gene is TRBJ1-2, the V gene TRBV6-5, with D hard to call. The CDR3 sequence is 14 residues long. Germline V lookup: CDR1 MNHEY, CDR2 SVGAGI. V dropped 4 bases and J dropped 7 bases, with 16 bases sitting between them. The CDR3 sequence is CASSFTSREIGYTF. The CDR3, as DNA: TGTGCCAGCAGTTTCACCTCGCGGGAGATTGGCTACACCTTC.

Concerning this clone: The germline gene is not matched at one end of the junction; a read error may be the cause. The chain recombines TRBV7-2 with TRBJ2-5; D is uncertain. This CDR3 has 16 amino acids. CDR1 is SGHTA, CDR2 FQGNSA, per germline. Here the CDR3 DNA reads TGCGCCAGCAGCCAAGATGGGCTAATGGCTCAAGAGACCCAGTACTTC. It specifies CASSQDGLMAQETQYF.

The CDR3 region is CASSVGPFGRGGTYEQYF. The CDR3 bases are TGTGCCAGCAGCGTAGGTCCCTTTGGTAGGGGAGGAACCTACGAGCAGTACTTC. This chain joins TRBV9 and TRBJ2-7, with a weak D call TRBD2 (6 bases). Looked up from germline, CDR1 is SGDLS and CDR2 is YYNGEE. Trimming left V 0 bases short and J 2 bases short, with 21 bases between. The CDR3 covers 18 residues.

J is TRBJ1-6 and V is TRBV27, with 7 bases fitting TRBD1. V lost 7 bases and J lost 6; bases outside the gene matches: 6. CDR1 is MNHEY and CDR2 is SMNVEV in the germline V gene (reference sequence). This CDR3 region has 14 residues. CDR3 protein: CASNVQGPNSPLHF. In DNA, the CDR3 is TGTGCCAGCAACGTACAGGGGCCTAATTCACCCCTCCACTTT.

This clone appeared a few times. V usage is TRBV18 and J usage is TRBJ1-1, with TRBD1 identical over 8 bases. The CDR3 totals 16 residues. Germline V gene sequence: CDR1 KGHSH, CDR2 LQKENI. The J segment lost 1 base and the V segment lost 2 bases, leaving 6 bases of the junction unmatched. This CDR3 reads CASSPDIGTGNTEAFF. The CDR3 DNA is TGTGCCAGCTCACCAGACATTGGGACAGGGAACACTGAAGCTTTCTTT.

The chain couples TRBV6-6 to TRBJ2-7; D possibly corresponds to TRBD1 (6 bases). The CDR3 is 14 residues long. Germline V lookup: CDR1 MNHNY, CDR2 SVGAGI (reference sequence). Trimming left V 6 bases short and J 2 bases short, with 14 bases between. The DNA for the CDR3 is TGTGCCAGCAGGGAACAACAGGGAACCTACGAGCAGTACTTC. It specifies CASREQQGTYEQYF.

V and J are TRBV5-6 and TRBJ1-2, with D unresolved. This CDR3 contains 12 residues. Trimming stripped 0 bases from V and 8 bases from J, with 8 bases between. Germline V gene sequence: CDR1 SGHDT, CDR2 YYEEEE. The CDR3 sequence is CASSLGGRGYTF. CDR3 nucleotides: TGTGCCAGCAGCTTGGGAGGGCGCGGCTACACCTTC. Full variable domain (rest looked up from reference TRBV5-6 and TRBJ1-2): DAGVTQSPTHLIKTRGQQVTLRCSPKSGHDTVSWYQQALGQGPQFIFQYYEEEERQRGNFPDRFSGHQFPNYSSELNVNALLLGDSALYLCASSLGGRGYTFGSGTRLTVV.

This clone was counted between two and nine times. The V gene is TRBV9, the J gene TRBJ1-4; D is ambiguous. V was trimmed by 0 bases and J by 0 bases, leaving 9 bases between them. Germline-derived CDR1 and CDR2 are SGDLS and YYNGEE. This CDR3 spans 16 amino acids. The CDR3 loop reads CASSVGPQATNEKLFF. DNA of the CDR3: TGTGCCAGCAGCGTAGGGCCTCAAGCAACTAATGAAAAACTGTTTTTT.

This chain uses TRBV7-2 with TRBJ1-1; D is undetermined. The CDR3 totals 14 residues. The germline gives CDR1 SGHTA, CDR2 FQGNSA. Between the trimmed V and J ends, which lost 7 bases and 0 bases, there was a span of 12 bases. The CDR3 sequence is CASKGEGLNTEAFF. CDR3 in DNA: TGTGCCAGCAAAGGAGAAGGTCTGAACACTGAAGCTTTCTTT. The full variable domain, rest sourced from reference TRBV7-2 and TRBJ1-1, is GAGVSQSPSNKVTEKGKDVELRCDPISGHTALYWYRQSLGQGLEFLIYFQGNSAPDKSGLPSDRFSAERTGGSVSTLTIQRTQQEDSAVYLCASKGEGLNTEAFFGQGTRLTVV.

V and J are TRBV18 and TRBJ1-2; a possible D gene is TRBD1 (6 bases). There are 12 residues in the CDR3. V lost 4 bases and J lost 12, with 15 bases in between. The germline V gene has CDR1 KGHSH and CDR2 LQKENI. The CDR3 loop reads CASSHRTDSNTF. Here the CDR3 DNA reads TGTGCCAGCTCACATCGGACAGACTCTAACACCTTC.

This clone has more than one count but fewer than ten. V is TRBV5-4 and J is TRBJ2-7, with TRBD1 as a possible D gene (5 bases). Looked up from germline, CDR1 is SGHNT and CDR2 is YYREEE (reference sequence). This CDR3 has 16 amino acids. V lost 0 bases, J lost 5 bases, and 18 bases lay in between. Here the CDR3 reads CASSLGRAVSLNEQYF. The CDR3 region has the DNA TGTGCCAGCAGCTTGGGCAGGGCAGTAAGTTTGAACGAGCAGTACTTC.

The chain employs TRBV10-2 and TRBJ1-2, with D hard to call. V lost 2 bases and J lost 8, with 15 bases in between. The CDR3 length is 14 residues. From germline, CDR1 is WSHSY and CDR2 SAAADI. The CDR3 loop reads CASSEATGLRGYTF. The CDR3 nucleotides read TGCGCCAGCAGTGAGGCAACGGGGTTACGGGGCTACACCTTC.

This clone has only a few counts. The CDR3 DNA is TGCAGCGTTGACGTAACTAGCGGGGGCGTAGAGCAGTTCTTC. Translated, it gives CSVDVTSGGVEQFF. The genes are TRBV29-1 and TRBJ2-1, with 11 bases aligning to TRBD2. V trimming: 3 bases; J trimming: 10 bases; junction bases outside the gene matches: 8. This CDR3 is built from 14 residues. CDR1 and CDR2 from the germline V gene are SQVTM and ANQGSEA.

CDR3 in DNA: TGTGCCAGCAGCGTTAGCAGGGGGGCGGAGAATACGCAGTATTTT. It specifies CASSVSRGAENTQYF. The J gene is TRBJ2-3, the V gene TRBV11-2; D is perhaps TRBD1 (7 bases). This CDR3 is built from 15 residues. Trimming took off 5 bases at V and 7 bases at J, with 19 bases between the two ends. In germline, CDR1 is SGHAT, CDR2 FQNNGV.

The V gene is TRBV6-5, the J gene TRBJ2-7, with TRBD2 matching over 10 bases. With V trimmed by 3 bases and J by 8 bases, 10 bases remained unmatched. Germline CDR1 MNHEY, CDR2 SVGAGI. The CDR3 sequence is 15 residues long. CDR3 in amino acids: CASSYSGGPSAQQYV. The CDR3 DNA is TGTGCCAGCAGTTATAGCGGGGGGCCGTCGGCCCAGCAGTACGTC.

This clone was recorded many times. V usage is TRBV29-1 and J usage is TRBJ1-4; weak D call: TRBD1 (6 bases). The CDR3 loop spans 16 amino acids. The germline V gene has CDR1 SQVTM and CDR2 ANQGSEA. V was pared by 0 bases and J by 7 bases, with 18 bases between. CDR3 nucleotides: TGCAGCGTTGAAGAGGGGATAGTGGGCAGGGGTGAAAAACTGTTTTTT. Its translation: CSVEEGIVGRGEKLFF. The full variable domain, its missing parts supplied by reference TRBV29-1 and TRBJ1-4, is SAVISQKPSRDICQRGTSLTIQCQVDSQVTMMFWYRQQPGQSLTLIATANQGSEATYESGFVIDKFPISRPNLTFSTLTVSNMSPEDSSIYLCSVEEGIVGRGEKLFFGSGTQLSVL.

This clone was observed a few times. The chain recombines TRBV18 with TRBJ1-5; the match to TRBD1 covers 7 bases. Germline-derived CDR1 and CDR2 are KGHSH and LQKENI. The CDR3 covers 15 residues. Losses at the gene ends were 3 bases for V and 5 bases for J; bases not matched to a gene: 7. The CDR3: CASSPRTGADQPQHF. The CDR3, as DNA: TGTGCCAGCTCACCCCGCACAGGGGCGGATCAGCCCCAGCATTTT.